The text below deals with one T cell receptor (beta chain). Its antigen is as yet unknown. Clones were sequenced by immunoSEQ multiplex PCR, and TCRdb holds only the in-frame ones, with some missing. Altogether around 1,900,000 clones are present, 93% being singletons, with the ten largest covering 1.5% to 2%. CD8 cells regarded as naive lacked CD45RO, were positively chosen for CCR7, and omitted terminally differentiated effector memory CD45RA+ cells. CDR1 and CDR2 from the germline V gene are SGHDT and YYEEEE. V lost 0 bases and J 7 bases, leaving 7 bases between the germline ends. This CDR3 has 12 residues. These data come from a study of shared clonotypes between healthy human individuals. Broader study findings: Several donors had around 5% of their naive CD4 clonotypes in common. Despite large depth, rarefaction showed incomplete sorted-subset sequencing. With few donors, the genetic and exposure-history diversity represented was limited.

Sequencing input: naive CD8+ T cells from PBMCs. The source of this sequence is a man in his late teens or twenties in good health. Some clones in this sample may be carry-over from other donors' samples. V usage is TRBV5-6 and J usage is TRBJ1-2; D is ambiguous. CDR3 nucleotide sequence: TGTGCCAGCAGCTTGGTTGCGGGTGGCTACACCTTC. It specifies CASSLVAGGYTF.